This T cell receptor beta chain was sequenced in a study of T cell repertoires in cytomegalovirus infection. TCRdb itself ran the reads through MiXCR, one entry per CDR3 protein. The table includes about 700,000 distinct CDR3 sequences, about 33% detected once. Worth noting for this clonotype: Its antigen is not known.

Study-wide findings and caveats: Ex vivo responses were dominated by HLA-C-restricted CMV-specific TCR beta clonotypes.

Germline lookup yields CDR1 MNHNY and CDR2 SVGAGI (reference sequence). Trimming pared 8 bases from V and 3 bases from J, leaving 13 bases between. The CDR3 is made up of 13 amino acids. This clonotype was obtained from a human donor in good health (CMV status not recorded). Some clones in this sample may be carry-over from other donors' samples. J is TRBJ1-2 and V is TRBV6-6, with D possibly TRBD1 on 5 matching bases. Material: cultured PBMCs, obtained from culture after CMV antigen stimulation. CDR3 sequence: CASGAAGYYGYTF. DNA of the CDR3: TGTGCCAGCGGGGCGGCGGGGTACTATGGCTACACCTTC.